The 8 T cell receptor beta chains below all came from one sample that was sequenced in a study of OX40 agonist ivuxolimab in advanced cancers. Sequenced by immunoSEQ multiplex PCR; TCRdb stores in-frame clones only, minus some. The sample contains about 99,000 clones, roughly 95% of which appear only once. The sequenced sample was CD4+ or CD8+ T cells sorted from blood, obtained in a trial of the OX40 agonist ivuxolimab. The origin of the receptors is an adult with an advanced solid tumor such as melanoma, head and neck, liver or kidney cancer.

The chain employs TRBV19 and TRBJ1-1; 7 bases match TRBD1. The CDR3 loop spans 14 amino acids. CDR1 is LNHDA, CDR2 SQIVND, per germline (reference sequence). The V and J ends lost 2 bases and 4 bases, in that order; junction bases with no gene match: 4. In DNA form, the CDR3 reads TGTGCCAGTAGTATACGGACAGGTCCCACTGAAGCTTTCTTT. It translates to CASSIRTGPTEAFF. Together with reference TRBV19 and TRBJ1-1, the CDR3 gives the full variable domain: DGGITQSPKYLFRKEGQNVTLSCEQNLNHDAMYWYRQDPGQGLRLIYYSQIVNDFQKGDIAEGYSVSREKKESFPLTVTSAQKNPTAFYLCASSIRTGPTEAFFGQGTRLTVV.

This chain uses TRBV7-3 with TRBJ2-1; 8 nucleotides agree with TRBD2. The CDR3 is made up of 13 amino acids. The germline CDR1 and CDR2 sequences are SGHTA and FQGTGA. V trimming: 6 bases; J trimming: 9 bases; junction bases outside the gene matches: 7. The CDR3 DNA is TGTGCCAGCAGGCCCCCGGGGGGGGCTGAGCAGTTCTTC. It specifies CASRPPGGAEQFF.

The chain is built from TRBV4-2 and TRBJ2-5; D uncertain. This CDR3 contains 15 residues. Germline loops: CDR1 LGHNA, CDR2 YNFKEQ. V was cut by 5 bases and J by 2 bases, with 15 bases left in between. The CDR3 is CASSLTGTLQETQYF. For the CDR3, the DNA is TGTGCCAGCAGCTTGACTGGAACCTTACAAGAGACCCAGTACTTC.

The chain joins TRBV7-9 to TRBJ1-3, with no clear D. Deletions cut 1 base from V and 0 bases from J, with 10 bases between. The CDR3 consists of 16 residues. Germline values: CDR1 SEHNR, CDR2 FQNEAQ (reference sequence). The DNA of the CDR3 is TGTGCCAGCAGCTTAGTTCCGGGCCTCTCTGGAAACACCATATATTTT. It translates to CASSLVPGLSGNTIYF.

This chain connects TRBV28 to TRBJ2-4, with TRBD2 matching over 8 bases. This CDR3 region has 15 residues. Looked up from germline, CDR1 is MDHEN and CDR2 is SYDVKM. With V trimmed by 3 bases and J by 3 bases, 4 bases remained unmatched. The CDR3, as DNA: TGTGCCAGCAGTTTTAGCGGGATGCGCAAAAACATTCAGTACTTC. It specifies CASSFSGMRKNIQYF.

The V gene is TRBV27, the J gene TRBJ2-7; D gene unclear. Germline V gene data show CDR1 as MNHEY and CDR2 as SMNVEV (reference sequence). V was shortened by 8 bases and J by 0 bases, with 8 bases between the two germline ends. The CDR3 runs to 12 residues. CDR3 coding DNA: TGTGCCAGCGGAATACTCTCCTACGAGCAGTACTTC. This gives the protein CASGILSYEQYF.

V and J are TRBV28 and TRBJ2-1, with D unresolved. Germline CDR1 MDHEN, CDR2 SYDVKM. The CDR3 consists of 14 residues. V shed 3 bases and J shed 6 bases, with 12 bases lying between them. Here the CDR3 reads CASSFLVPPNEQFF. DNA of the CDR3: TGTGCCAGCAGTTTTCTGGTACCCCCCAATGAGCAGTTCTTC.

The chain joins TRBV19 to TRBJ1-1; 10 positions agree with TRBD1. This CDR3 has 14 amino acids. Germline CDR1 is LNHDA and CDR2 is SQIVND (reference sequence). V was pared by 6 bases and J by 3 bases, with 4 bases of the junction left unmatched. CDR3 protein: CASSWGQGYTEAFF. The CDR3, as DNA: TGTGCCAGTAGCTGGGGACAGGGGTACACTGAAGCTTTCTTT. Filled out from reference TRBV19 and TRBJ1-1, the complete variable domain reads DGGITQSPKYLFRKEGQNVTLSCEQNLNHDAMYWYRQDPGQGLRLIYYSQIVNDFQKGDIAEGYSVSREKKESFPLTVTSAQKNPTAFYLCASSWGQGYTEAFFGQGTRLTVV.